The clone carrying this TCR beta chain was observed a handful of times. What it recognizes is unknown. Donors uniformly comprised healthy Caucasians. This entry comes from a study of identical twins. Findings and caveats of the study: Part of the zero-insertion signal could reflect confounding by invariant MAIT and iNKT cells.

MiXCR was run by TCRdb on the 5' RACE reads, yielding one entry per CDR3 protein. Among approximately 670,000 distinct CDR3 sequences listed, less than 7% were seen once. The CDR3 sequence is 15 residues long. Trimming removed 8 bases from V and 2 bases from J; junction bases left unmatched: 8. Germline assignment: CDR1 DFQATT and CDR2 SNEGSKA (reference sequence). The clonotype originates from a man in his late teens or twenties in good health. This chain uses TRBV20-1 with TRBJ2-1, with TRBD2 identical over 11 bases. The specimen sequenced was naive T cells sorted from blood. The DNA for the CDR3 is TGCAGTCCTCCCCCGGGACTAGCGGCCTACAATGAGCAGTTCTTC. Protein: CSPPPGLAAYNEQFF.